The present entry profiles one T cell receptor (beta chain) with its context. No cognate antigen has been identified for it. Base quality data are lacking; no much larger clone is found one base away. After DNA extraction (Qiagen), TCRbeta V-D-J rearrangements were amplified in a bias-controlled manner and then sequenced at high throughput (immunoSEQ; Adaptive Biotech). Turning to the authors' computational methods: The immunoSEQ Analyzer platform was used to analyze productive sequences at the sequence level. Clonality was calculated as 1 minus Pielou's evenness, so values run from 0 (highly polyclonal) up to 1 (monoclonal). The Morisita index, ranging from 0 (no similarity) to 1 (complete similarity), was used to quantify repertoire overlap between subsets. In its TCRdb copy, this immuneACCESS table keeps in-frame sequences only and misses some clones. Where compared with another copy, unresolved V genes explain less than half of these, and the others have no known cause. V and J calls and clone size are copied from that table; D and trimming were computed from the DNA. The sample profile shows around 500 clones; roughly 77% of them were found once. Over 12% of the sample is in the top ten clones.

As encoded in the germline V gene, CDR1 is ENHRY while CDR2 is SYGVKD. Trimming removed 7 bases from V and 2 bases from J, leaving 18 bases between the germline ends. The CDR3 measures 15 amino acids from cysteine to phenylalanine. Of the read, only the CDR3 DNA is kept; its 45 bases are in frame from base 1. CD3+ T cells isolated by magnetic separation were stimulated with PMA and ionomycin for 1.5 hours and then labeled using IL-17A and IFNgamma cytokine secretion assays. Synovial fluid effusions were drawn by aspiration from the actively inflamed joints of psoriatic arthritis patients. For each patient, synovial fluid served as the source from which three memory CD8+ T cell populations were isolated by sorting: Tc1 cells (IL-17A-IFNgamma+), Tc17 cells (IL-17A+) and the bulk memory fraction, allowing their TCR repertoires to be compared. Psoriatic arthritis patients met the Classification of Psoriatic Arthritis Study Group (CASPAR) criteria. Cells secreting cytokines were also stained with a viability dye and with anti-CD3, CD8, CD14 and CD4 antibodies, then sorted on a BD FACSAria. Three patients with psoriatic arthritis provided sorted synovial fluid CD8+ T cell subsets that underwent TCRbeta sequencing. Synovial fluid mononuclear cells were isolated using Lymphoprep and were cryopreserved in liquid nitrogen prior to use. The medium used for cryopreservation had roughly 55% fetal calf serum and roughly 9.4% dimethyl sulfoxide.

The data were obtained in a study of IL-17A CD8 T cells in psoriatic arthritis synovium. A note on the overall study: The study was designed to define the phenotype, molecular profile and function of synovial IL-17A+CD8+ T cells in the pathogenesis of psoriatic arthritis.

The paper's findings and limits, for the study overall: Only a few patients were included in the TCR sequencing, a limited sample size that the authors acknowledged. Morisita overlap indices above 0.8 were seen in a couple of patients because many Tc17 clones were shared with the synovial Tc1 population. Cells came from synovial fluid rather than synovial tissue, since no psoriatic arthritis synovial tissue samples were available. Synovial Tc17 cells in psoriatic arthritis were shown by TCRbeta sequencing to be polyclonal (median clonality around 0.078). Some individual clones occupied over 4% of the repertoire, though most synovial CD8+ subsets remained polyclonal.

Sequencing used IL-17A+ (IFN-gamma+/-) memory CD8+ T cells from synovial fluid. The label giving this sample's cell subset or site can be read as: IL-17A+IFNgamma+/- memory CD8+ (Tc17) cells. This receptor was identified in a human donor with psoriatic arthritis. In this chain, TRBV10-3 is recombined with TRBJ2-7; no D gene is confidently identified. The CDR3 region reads CAITPTNRPTYEQYF. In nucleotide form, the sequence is TGTGCCATCACCCCGACCAATAGGCCTACCTACGAGCAGTACTTC.